Detailed here is one T cell receptor beta chain. What antigen it recognizes has not been identified. Mismatch with germline at one junction end may stem from a read error. At the DNA level, this CDR3 is encoded by other sequences in the same sample as well. Genomic DNA was isolated from the sorted cells so that the TCRbeta CDR3 region could be sequenced. The immunoSEQ Assay was used to sequence the TCRbeta CDR3 regions. The source is immuneACCESS, and TCRdb retained only in-frame sequences with V and J called. Part of the clones is not carried over; for the studies checked, unresolved V genes explain less than half of this, and the remainder is unexplained. For this sample there are tens of thousands of clones; about 81% appear just once. The leading ten clones occupy 20% to 30% of the sample. The CDR3 runs 14 residues from the cysteine to the phenylalanine. The entry retains the CDR3 DNA only, 42 bases that are in frame from base 1. Per the germline V gene (reference sequence), SGHNT is the CDR1 and YYREEE is the CDR2.

The trial excluded patients who had a history of autoimmune disease or were on systemic immunosuppression. Peripheral blood for TCR sequencing was collected from all dose cohorts at baseline, on cycle 4 day 1, and on cycle 7 day 1. The samples were drawn from a first-in-human, open-label, multicenter phase I dose-escalation trial of ivuxolimab. Adults with locally advanced or metastatic melanoma, renal cell, hepatocellular, or head and neck squamous cell carcinoma were enrolled in the trial. Before TCR sequencing, CD4+ and CD8+ T cells were separately sorted from peripheral blood. These data come from a study of OX40 agonist ivuxolimab in advanced cancers. Context from the whole study: Ivuxolimab, which targeted the costimulatory receptor OX40 (CD134), was an agonistic, fully human IgG2 monoclonal antibody. Intravenous ivuxolimab was administered to patients every 2 weeks at six dose levels: 0.01, 0.1, 0.3, 1.5, 3 and 10 mg/kg. Of the approximately 50 dose-escalation patients, hepatocellular carcinoma was present in roughly 19, melanoma in roughly 15, renal cell carcinoma in 9 and head and neck cancer in 9. In the dose-escalation cohort, 82.7% of patients were male, and the mean age was around 60 years, with a range of roughly 20 to 79. Prior anti-PD-1, anti-PD-L1 or anti-CTLA-4 therapy was permitted, and checkpoint inhibitors had been received by roughly 40% of dose-escalation patients. Partial responses were achieved by three dose-escalation patients, of whom one had hepatocellular carcinoma and two had cutaneous melanoma. The point of sequencing TCRbeta in the periphery was to test whether ivuxolimab changed TCR sequence diversity and drove clonal T-cell expansion. The paper reports the monotherapy dose-escalation portion (N ≈ 50 patients) of the phase I ivuxolimab trial.

What the work shows at the level of the full study, not this receptor alone: At doses of 0.1 to 3.0 mg/kg, clonal expansion of both CD4+ and CD8+ blood T cells was observed from baseline to week 6. In partial responders in the 0.1-3.0 mg/kg groups, normalized peripheral clonal expansion was found to be among the lowest, especially among CD8+ T cells. After ivuxolimab, CD8+ T cells had more expanded clones than CD4+ T cells on average. Low levels of normalized T-cell clonal expansion were also shown by some nonresponding patients. The antigen specificity of the clonally expanded peripheral T cells was not determined.

Source: CD4+ or CD8+ T cells sorted from blood, taken in a trial of the OX40 agonist ivuxolimab. The chain is made from TRBV5-4 and TRBJ2-7, with 7 middle bases fitting TRBD2. This clonotype was obtained from an adult with an advanced solid tumor such as melanoma, head and neck, liver or kidney cancer. Read as DNA, the sequence is TGTGCCAGCAGCTTTATAGCGGGTGGCTTTGAGCAGTATTTC. This translates into CASSFIAGGFEQYF.